Listed here are 4 T cell receptor beta chains from one sample, sequenced in a study of cytomegalovirus exposure and HLA in healthy donors. The primer mix had 60 Vbeta and 13 Jbeta primers. Only in-frame clones appear in the TCRdb table, and some are missing; sequencing was by immunoSEQ multiplex PCR. Of around 130,000 clones in the sample, less than 85% are singletons; the top ten hold less than 2%. Sequencing was performed on PBMCs. The receptors were gathered from a man aged 40-49 years in good health and CMV-seronegative.

This clone was counted a single time. The J gene is TRBJ2-1, the V gene TRBV5-6, with no clear D. The CDR3 is made up of 14 amino acids. V lost 4 bases and J lost 2, with 10 bases in between. Germline V gives CDR1 SGHDT, CDR2 YYEEEE. The DNA for the CDR3 is TGTGCCAGCAGCCGCCGCGGCCCCTACAATGAGCAGTTCTTC. This gives the protein CASSRRGPYNEQFF.

The sample holds one count of this clone. The chain is built from TRBV7-2 and TRBJ2-7; no firm D call. The germline V and J ends were trimmed by 1 base and 1 base, with 11 bases remaining between them. The CDR3 covers 15 residues. Germline-derived CDR1 and CDR2 are SGHTA and FQGNSA. The CDR3 region has the DNA TGTGCCAGCAGCTTAGAGGCTAGTCCATCCTACGAGCAGTACTTC. Protein sequence: CASSLEASPSYEQYF.

This clone has only one observation. The chain recombines TRBV4-3 with TRBJ1-2, with 8 bases matching TRBD1. Germline V lookup: CDR1 LGHNA, CDR2 YSLEER. The CDR3 covers 17 residues. V was pared by 0 bases and J by 5 bases, with 11 bases of the junction left unmatched. CDR3 sequence (DNA): TGCGCCAGCAGCCAAGAAGGACAGGGAATAGTTCGGTATGGCTACACCTTC. Amino acid sequence: CASSQEGQGIVRYGYTF.

The chain links TRBV6-8 to TRBJ2-7; 10 nucleotides line up with TRBD2. V was pared by 3 bases and J by 1 base, with 6 bases of the junction left unmatched. The CDR3 spans 16 residues. Germline values: CDR1 MNHGY, CDR2 SAAAGT. This chain's CDR3 is CASSYGFSGRSYEQYF. CDR3 coding DNA: TGTGCCAGCAGTTATGGCTTTAGCGGGAGGTCCTACGAGCAGTACTTC.